These 21 T cell receptor beta chains originate from one sample sequenced in a study of CD8 T cells in ankylosing spondylitis. Broader study findings: Typical of ankylosing spondylitis blood, it appeared, was a TCR beta motif of under 10 highly homologous variants.

Their antigens remain unidentified. Using its own MiXCR run on the 5' RACE reads, TCRdb lists one record per CDR3 protein. The table lists about 220,000 distinct CDR3 sequences, just under 7.5% of them singletons, with over 12% in the top ten. The sample comprised blood, either unsorted or a sorted T cell fraction (not recorded which). These TCRs come from a male donor with ankylosing spondylitis.

This clonotype was recorded at least ten times. The chain carries TRBV25-1 and TRBJ2-2; the match to TRBD2 covers 7 bases. The CDR3 sequence is 12 residues long. Germline values: CDR1 MGHDK, CDR2 SYGVNS. Germline trimming cut 2 bases from V and 13 bases from J; bases unmatched to any gene: 4. The CDR3 sequence: CASSEPGRGLFF. The CDR3 DNA reads as TGTGCCAGCAGTGAACCGGGGAGGGGGCTGTTTTTT.

This clonotype was counted ten times or more. The V gene is TRBV11-2, the J gene TRBJ2-2; D may be TRBD1 or TRBD2 (5 bases each). CDR3 length: 18 amino acids. The germline V gene encodes CDR1 SGHAT and CDR2 FQNNGV. V was pared by 0 bases and J by 0 bases, with 14 bases between. The CDR3 loop is CASSLELGRYANTGELFF. CDR3 nucleotides: TGTGCCAGCAGCTTAGAGTTGGGACGTTATGCGAACACCGGGGAGCTGTTTTTT.

This clonotype was counted many times. The chain combines TRBV6-1 with TRBJ1-6, with D uncertain. The CDR3 is 15 amino acids. The germline V gene has CDR1 MNHNS and CDR2 SASEGT. Trimming pared 5 bases from V and 0 bases from J, leaving 8 bases between. The CDR3 DNA reads as TGTGCCAGCAGTCCGGGAATCTCCTATAATTCACCCCTCCACTTT. Its protein product is CASSPGISYNSPLHF.

Many counts were recorded for this clonotype. V and J are TRBV11-1 and TRBJ1-1; 8 nucleotides line up with TRBD1. The CDR3 is made up of 19 amino acids. V lost 3 bases, J lost 1 base, and 16 bases stayed unmatched. Germline-derived CDR1 and CDR2 are SGHAT and FQDESV (reference sequence). This CDR3 is CASSLIGTGGSRENTEAFF. The CDR3 DNA follows: TGTGCCAGCAGCTTGATCGGGACAGGTGGCTCTAGGGAGAACACTGAAGCTTTCTTT. Together with reference TRBV11-1 and TRBJ1-1, the CDR3 gives the full variable domain: EAEVAQSPRYKITEKSQAVAFWCDPISGHATLYWYRQILGQGPELLVQFQDESVVDDSQLPKDRFSAERLKGVDSTLKIQPAELGDSAMYLCASSLIGTGGSRENTEAFFGQGTRLTVV.

This clonotype has a count of ten or more. The genes are TRBV10-3 and TRBJ2-7, with a tentative D call TRBD1 (5 bases). The CDR3 is made up of 18 amino acids. Per germline, CDR1 ENHRY and CDR2 SYGVKD. Trimming removed 0 bases at V and 1 base at J, with 19 bases between. CDR3 sequence (DNA): TGTGCCATCAGTGAGTCGACACCACGGACAACAACTTCCTACGAGCAGTACTTC. Translated: CAISESTPRTTTSYEQYF.

This clonotype was observed a handful of times. This rearrangement joins TRBV28 to TRBJ1-1, with D possibly being TRBD1 (6 bases). Trimming took off 8 bases at V and 0 bases at J, with 10 bases between the two ends. The CDR3 sequence is 13 residues long. Germline CDR1 is MDHEN and CDR2 is SYDVKM. As DNA, the CDR3 is TGTGCCAGCGGGGGGGCCATGAACACTGAAGCTTTCTTT. It translates to CASGGAMNTEAFF.

This clonotype was seen at least ten times. The rearrangement links TRBV5-1 to TRBJ2-2; maybe TRBD1 (6 bases). Trimming took 9 bases from V and 2 from J, leaving 20 bases between them. Looked up from germline, CDR1 is SGHRS and CDR2 is YFSETQ. The CDR3 totals 16 residues. CDR3 in amino acids: CATKGPGTSNTGELFF. CDR3 in DNA: TGCGCCACCAAGGGACCCGGGACATCCAACACCGGGGAGCTGTTTTTT.

This clonotype has at least ten counts. This chain uses TRBV7-9 with TRBJ2-1; 10 bases match TRBD2. Per the germline V gene, CDR1 is SEHNR and CDR2 is FQNEAQ (reference sequence). The CDR3 is 15 residues long. Trimming cost V 1 base and J 6 bases; bases outside gene matches: 3. CDR3: CASSLVLAGINEQFF. The CDR3 DNA sequence: TGTGCCAGCAGCTTAGTACTAGCGGGGATCAATGAGCAGTTCTTC. Variable domain in full (rest from reference TRBV7-9 and TRBJ2-1): DTGVSQNPRHKITKRGQNVTFRCDPISEHNRLYWYRQTLGQGPEFLTYFQNEAQLEKSRLLSDRFSAERPKGSFSTLEIQRTEQGDSAMYLCASSLVLAGINEQFFGPGTRLTVL.

The chain carries TRBV6-2 or TRBV6-3 and TRBJ2-7; tentatively, D is TRBD1 (6 bases). Germline CDR1 reads MNHEY; CDR2 reads SVGEGT. This CDR3 has 14 residues. V was cut by 3 bases and J by 6 bases, with 15 bases left in between. CDR3 sequence: CASSYPGQTREQYF. In DNA, the CDR3 is TGTGCCAGCAGTTATCCTGGACAGACGCGCGAGCAGTACTTC.

This clonotype was counted ten times or more. The chain is built from TRBV27 and TRBJ2-7, with a weak D call TRBD2 (6 bases). This CDR3 contains 14 residues. The V gene lost 2 bases and the J gene lost 2 bases, with 10 bases spanning the gap. In germline, CDR1 is MNHEY, CDR2 SMNVEV (reference sequence). Written as DNA, the CDR3 is TGTGCCAGCAGTTTAGGGGGGTCTGCCTACGAGCAGTACTTC. Translating gives CASSLGGSAYEQYF.

The CDR3 DNA reads TGTGCCAGCAGCCATTTCCGGGACAGGGACTACGAGCAGTACTTC. Translation gives CASSHFRDRDYEQYF. The chain recombines TRBV7-9 with TRBJ2-7; TRBD1 matches at 9 bases. The CDR3 spans 15 residues. J gave up 3 bases and V 5 bases, and 8 bases lay outside the gene matches. Germline assignment: CDR1 SEHNR and CDR2 FQNEAQ (reference sequence).

This clonotype was found a few times. The V call is TRBV7-9, the J call TRBJ2-1; TRBD1 agrees at 8 bases. V lost 5 bases and J lost 5; bases outside the gene matches: 8. Germline assignment: CDR1 SEHNR and CDR2 FQNEAQ (reference sequence). The CDR3 runs to 15 residues. In DNA, the CDR3 is TGTGCCAGCAGCCCAGGGACAGGCGGAGACAATGAGCAGTTCTTC. It specifies CASSPGTGGDNEQFF.

The chain has TRBV7-9 and TRBJ2-2; 7 positions match TRBD2. The length of the CDR3 is 15 residues. Looked up from germline, CDR1 is SEHNR and CDR2 is FQNEAQ (reference sequence). Germline trimming cut 4 bases from V and 1 base from J; bases unmatched to any gene: 3. CDR3 DNA: TGTGCCAGCAGCTCTACTAGCGAGAACACCGGGGAGCTGTTTTTT. Protein sequence: CASSSTSENTGELFF.

The V and J genes are TRBV11-2 and TRBJ2-7; the D gene is possibly TRBD1 (7 bases). Germline CDR1 SGHAT, CDR2 FQNNGV. This CDR3 has 14 residues. V was shortened by 7 bases and J by 2 bases, with 15 bases between the two germline ends. The DNA of the CDR3 is TGTGCCAGCATGGGGGGACAGAAGACCTACGAGCAGTACTTC. Amino acid sequence: CASMGGQKTYEQYF.

This clonotype was detected ten times or more. The rearrangement links TRBV20-1 to TRBJ2-7; 10 nucleotides line up with TRBD1. Germline V CDR1 and CDR2: DFQATT, SNEGSKA (reference sequence). V dropped 2 bases and J dropped 4; count of bases not matched to a gene: 5. The CDR3 loop spans 14 amino acids. The CDR3 spells CSARMTGGGYEQYF. The CDR3 region has the DNA TGCAGTGCTAGAATGACAGGGGGCGGGTACGAGCAGTACTTC.

This clonotype was seen only a few times. The chain carries TRBV6-1 and TRBJ1-2; the match to TRBD1 covers 7 bases. V lost 3 bases, J lost 5 bases, and 3 bases stayed unmatched. The CDR3 extends over 13 amino acids. The germline gives CDR1 MNHNS, CDR2 SASEGT. The CDR3 sequence: CASSEWDRYGYTF. In DNA form, the CDR3 reads TGTGCCAGCAGTGAGTGGGACAGATATGGCTACACCTTC.

This clonotype was counted only a few times. CDR3 coding DNA: TGTGCCAGCAGTTACTCGAGAGGGGCTGGGACGGGACTGTTTTTT. Protein sequence: CASSYSRGAGTGLFF. This chain connects TRBV6-5 to TRBJ1-4, with D tentatively TRBD1 (5 bases). V was clipped by 0 bases and J by 13 bases, with 18 bases between them. This CDR3 has 15 residues. The germline gives CDR1 MNHEY, CDR2 SVGAGI.

This clonotype was observed a handful of times. This chain links TRBV7-6 with TRBJ1-1; D gene uncertain. The V gene lost 3 bases and the J gene lost 5 bases, with 10 bases spanning the gap. The CDR3 runs 13 residues. Germline V CDR1 and CDR2: SGHVS, FNYEAQ. The CDR3 DNA follows: TGTGCCAGCAGCTTTGGTCAGGATACTGAAGCTTTCTTT. This codes for CASSFGQDTEAFF.

This clonotype was seen a few times. CDR3 sequence reads: CASSRSDIVKGGEQYF. CDR3 sequence (DNA): TGTGCCAGCAGCCGAAGTGATATCGTCAAGGGGGGCGAGCAGTACTTC. J is TRBJ2-7 and V is TRBV7-9; TRBD1 or TRBD2 may be the D gene (6 bases each). The CDR3 covers 16 residues. Deletions cut 5 bases from V and 6 bases from J, with 23 bases between. The germline V gene encodes CDR1 SEHNR and CDR2 FQNEAQ (reference sequence).

This clonotype was seen ten or more times. The chain is built from TRBV2 and TRBJ1-2, with no clear D. Per the germline V gene, CDR1 is SNHLY and CDR2 is FYNNEI. The CDR3 is 12 amino acids. Trimming pared 3 bases from V and 2 bases from J, leaving 4 bases between. This CDR3 reads CASSDRNYGYTF. The DNA for the CDR3 is TGTGCCAGCAGTGACAGAAACTATGGCTACACCTTC.

This clonotype showed up many times. One end of the junction varies from germline; a read error may be responsible. The chain links TRBV7-7 to TRBJ2-3; 9 bases fit TRBD2. The CDR3 covers 15 residues. CDR1 and CDR2 (germline): SSHAT, FNYEAQ (reference sequence). The CDR3 DNA is TGTGCTAGCAGCTTAGCGCAGGGACTAGCAAATACGCAGTATTTT. Its protein is CASSLAQGLANTQYF.